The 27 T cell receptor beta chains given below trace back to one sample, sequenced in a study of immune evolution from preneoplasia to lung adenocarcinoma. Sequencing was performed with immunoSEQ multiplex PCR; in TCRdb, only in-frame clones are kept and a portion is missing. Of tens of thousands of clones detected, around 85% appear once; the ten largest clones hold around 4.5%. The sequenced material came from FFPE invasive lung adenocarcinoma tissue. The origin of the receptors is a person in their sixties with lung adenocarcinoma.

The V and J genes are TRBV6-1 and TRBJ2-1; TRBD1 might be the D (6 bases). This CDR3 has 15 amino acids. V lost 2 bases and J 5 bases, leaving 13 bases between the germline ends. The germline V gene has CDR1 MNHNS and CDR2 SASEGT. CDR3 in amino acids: CASSERAGDNNEQFF. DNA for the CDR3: TGTGCCAGCAGTGAAAGGGCAGGGGACAACAATGAGCAGTTCTTC.

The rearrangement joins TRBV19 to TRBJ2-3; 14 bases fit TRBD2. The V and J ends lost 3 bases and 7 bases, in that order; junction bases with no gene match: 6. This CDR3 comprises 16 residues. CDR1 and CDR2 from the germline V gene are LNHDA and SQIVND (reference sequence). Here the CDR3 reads CASSMGLAGVGNTQYF. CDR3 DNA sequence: TGTGCCAGTAGTATGGGACTAGCGGGAGTAGGAAATACGCAGTATTTT.

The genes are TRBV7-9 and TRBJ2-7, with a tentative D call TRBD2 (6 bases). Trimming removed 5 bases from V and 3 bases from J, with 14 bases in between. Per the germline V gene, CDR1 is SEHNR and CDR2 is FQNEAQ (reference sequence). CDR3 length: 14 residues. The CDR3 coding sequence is TGTGCCAGCAGCCAACAGGCGGGGCTCTACGAGCAGTACTTC. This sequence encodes CASSQQAGLYEQYF.

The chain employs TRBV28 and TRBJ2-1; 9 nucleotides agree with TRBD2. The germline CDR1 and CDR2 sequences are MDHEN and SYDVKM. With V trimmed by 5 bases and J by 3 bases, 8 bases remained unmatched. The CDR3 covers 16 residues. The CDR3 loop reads CASSLLAGMGYNEQFF. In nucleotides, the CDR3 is TGTGCCAGCAGTCTCCTAGCGGGAATGGGCTACAATGAGCAGTTCTTC. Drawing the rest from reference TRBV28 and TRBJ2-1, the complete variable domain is DVKVTQSSRYLVKRTGEKVFLECVQDMDHENMFWYRQDPGLGLRLIYFSYDVKMKEKGDIPEGYSVSREKKERFSLILESASTNQTSMYLCASSLLAGMGYNEQFFGPGTRLTVL.

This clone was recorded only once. The CDR3 protein is CSVDPLGYNEQFF. The CDR3 region has the DNA TGCAGCGTTGACCCGTTAGGCTACAATGAGCAGTTCTTC. The rearrangement uses TRBV29-1 and TRBJ2-1; D is uncertain. The V and J ends lost 3 bases and 3 bases respectively, with 9 bases between them. CDR3 length equals 13 residues. In germline, CDR1 is SQVTM, CDR2 ANQGSEA.

CDR3 DNA sequence: TGTGCCAGCGGGACACAGGGGGCTTACACCGGGGAGCTGTTTTTT. It encodes CASGTQGAYTGELFF. This chain uses TRBV5-5 with TRBJ2-2; 9 positions match TRBD1. V lost 7 bases and J lost 3; bases outside the gene matches: 7. Per the germline V gene, CDR1 is SGHKS and CDR2 is YYEKEE (reference sequence). The CDR3 is 15 amino acids.

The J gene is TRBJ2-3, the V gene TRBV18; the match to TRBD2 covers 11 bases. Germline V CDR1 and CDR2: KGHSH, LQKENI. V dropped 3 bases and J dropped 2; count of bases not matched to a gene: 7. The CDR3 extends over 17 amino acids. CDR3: CASSPPRLAGITDTQYF. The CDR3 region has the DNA TGTGCCAGCTCACCCCCAAGACTAGCGGGGATCACAGATACGCAGTATTTT.

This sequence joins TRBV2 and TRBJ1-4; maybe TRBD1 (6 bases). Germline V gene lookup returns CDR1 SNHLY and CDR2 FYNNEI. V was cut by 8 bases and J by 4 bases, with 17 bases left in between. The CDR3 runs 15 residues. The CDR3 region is CASSRGASDNEKLFF. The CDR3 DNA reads TGTGCCAGCTCTCGGGGGGCCTCCGATAATGAAAAACTGTTTTTT.

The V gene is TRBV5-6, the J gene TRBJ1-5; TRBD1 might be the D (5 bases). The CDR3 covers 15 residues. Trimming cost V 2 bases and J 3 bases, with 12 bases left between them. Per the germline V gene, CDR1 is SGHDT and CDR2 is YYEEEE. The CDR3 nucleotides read TGTGCCAGCAGCTTCTATGGGACGGTCAATCAGCCCCAGCATTTT. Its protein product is CASSFYGTVNQPQHF.

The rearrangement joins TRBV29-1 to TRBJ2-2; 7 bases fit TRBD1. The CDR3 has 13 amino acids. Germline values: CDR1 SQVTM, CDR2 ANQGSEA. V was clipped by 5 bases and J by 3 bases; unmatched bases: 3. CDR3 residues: CSVQGVDTGELFF. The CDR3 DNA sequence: TGCAGCGTTCAGGGGGTGGACACCGGGGAGCTGTTTTTT.

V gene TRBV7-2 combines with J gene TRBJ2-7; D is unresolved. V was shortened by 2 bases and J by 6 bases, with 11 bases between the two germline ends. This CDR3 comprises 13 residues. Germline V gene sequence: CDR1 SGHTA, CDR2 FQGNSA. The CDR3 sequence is CASSLMSRSEQYF. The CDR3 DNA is TGTGCCAGCAGCTTAATGTCTCGGTCCGAGCAGTACTTC.

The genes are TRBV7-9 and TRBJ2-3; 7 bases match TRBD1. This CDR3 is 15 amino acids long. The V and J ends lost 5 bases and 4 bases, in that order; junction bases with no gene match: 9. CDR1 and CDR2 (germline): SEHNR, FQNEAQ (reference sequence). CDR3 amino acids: CASSAQGTAADTQYF. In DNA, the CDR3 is TGTGCCAGCAGCGCACAAGGGACAGCAGCAGATACGCAGTATTTT.

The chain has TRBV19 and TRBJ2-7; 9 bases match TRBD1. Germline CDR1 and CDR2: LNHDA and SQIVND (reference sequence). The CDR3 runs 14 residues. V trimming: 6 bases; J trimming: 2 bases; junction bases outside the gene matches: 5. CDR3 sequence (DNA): TGTGCCAGTAGCCCCGGGACAGGGACCTACGAGCAGTACTTC. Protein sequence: CASSPGTGTYEQYF.

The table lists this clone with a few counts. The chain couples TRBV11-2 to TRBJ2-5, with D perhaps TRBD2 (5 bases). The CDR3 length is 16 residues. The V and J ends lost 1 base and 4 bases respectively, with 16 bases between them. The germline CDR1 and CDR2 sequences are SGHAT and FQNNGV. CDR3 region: CASSLVWGVLGETQYF. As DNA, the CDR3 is TGTGCCAGCAGCTTAGTATGGGGAGTATTGGGAGAGACCCAGTACTTC.

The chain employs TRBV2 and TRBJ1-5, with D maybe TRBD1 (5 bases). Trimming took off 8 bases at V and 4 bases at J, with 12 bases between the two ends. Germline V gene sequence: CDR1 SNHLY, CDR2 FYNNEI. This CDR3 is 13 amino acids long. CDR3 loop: CASCLGRNQPQHF. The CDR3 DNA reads TGTGCCAGCTGTTTGGGGCGGAATCAGCCCCAGCATTTT.

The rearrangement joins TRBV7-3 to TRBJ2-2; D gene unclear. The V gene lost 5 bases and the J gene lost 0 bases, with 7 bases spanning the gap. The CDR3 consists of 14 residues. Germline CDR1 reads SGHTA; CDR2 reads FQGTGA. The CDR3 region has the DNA TGTGCCAGCAGCCGTAATCCGAACACCGGGGAGCTGTTTTTT. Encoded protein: CASSRNPNTGELFF.

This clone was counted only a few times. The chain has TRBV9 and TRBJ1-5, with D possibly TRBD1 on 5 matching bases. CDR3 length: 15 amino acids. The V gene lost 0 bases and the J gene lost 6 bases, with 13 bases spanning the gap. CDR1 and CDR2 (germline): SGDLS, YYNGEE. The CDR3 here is CASSVGSGDGQPQHF. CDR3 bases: TGTGCCAGCAGCGTAGGATCGGGGGACGGTCAGCCCCAGCATTTT. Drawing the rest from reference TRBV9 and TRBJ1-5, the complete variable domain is DSGVTQTPKHLITATGQRVTLRCSPRSGDLSVYWYQQSLDQGLQFLIQYYNGEERAKGNILERFSAQQFPDLHSELNLSSLELGDSALYFCASSVGSGDGQPQHFGDGTRLSIL.

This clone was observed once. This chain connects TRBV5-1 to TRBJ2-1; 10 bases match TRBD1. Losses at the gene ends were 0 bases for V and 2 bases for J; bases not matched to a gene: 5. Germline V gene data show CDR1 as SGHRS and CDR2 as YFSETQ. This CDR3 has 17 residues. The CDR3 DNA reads TGCGCCAGCAGCTTGGGGACCGGGACAGGGGCCTACAATGAGCAGTTCTTC. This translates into CASSLGTGTGAYNEQFF.

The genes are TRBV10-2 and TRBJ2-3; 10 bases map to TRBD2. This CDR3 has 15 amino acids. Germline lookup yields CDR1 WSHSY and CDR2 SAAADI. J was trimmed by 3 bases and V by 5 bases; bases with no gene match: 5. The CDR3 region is CASSRLAGVTDTQYF. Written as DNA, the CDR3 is TGCGCCAGCAGTAGGCTAGCGGGAGTTACAGATACGCAGTATTTT.

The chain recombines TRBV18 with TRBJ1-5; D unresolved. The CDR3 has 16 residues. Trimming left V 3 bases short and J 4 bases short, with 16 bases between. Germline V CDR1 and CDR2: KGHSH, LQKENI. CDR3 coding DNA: TGTGCCAGCTCACCTTCTCGGGGAGGCTTTAATCAGCCCCAGCATTTT. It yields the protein CASSPSRGGFNQPQHF.

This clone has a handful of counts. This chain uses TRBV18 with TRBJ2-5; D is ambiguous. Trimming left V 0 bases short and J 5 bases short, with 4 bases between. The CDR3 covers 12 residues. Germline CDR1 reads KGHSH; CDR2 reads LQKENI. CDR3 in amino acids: CASSPPGETQYF. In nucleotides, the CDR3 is TGTGCCAGCTCACCACCGGGGGAGACCCAGTACTTC. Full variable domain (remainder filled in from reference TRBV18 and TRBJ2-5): NAGVMQNPRHLVRRRGQEARLRCSPMKGHSHVYWYRQLPEEGLKFMVYLQKENIIDESGMPKERFSAEFPKEGPSILRIQQVVRGDSAAYFCASSPPGETQYFGPGTRLLVL.

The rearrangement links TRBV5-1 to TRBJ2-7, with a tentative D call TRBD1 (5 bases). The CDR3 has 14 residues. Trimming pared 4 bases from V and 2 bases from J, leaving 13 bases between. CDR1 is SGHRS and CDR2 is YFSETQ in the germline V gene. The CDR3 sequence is CASSAVTGAYEQYF. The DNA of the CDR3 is TGCGCCAGCAGCGCTGTCACAGGCGCCTACGAGCAGTACTTC.

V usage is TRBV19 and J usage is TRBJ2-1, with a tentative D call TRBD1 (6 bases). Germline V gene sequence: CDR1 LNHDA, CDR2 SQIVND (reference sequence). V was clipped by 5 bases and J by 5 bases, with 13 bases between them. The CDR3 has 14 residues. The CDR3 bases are TGTGCCAGTAGTTCACAGGGTGGGGACAATGAGCAGTTCTTC. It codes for CASSSQGGDNEQFF.

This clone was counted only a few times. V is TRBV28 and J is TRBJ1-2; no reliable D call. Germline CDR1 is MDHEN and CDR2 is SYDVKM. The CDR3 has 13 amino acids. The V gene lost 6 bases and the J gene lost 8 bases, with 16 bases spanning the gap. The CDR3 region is CASRPYQTGGYTF. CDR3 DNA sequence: TGTGCCAGCAGGCCATATCAGACTGGGGGCTACACCTTC.

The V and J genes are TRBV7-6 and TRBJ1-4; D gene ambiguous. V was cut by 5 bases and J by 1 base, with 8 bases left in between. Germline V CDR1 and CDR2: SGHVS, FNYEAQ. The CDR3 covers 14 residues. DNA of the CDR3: TGTGCCAGCAGCCTGGTGGAAACTAATGAAAAACTGTTTTTT. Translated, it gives CASSLVETNEKLFF. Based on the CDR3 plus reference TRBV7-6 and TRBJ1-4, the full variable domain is GAGVSQSPRYKVTKRGQDVALRCDPISGHVSLYWYRQALGQGPEFLTYFNYEAQQDKSGLPNDRFSAERPEGSISTLTIQRTEQRDSAMYRCASSLVETNEKLFFGSGTQLSVL.

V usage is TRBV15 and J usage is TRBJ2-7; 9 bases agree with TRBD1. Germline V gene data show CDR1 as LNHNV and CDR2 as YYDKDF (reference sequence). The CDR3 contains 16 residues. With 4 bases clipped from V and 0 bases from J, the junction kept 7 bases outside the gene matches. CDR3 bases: TGTGCCACCAGCAAAAAAGACAGGGGGAGCTCCTACGAGCAGTACTTC. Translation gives CATSKKDRGSSYEQYF.

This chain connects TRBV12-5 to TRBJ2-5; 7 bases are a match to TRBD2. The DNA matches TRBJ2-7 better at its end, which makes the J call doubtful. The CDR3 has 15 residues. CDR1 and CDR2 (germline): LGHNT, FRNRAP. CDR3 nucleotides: TGTGCTAGTGGTTTCCCAAATGCGGGAGTATACGAGCAGTACTTC. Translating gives CASGFPNAGVYEQYF.